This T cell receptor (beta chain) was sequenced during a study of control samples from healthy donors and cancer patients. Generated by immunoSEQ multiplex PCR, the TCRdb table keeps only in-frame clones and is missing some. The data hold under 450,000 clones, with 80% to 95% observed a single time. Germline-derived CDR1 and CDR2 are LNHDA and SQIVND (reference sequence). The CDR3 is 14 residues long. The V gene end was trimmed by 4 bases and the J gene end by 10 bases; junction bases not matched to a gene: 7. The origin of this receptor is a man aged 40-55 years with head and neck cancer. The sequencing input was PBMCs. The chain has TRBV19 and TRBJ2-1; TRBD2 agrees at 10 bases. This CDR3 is CASSRASGSGEQFF. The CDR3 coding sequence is TGTGCCAGTAGTAGGGCTAGCGGGAGCGGCGAGCAGTTCTTC.